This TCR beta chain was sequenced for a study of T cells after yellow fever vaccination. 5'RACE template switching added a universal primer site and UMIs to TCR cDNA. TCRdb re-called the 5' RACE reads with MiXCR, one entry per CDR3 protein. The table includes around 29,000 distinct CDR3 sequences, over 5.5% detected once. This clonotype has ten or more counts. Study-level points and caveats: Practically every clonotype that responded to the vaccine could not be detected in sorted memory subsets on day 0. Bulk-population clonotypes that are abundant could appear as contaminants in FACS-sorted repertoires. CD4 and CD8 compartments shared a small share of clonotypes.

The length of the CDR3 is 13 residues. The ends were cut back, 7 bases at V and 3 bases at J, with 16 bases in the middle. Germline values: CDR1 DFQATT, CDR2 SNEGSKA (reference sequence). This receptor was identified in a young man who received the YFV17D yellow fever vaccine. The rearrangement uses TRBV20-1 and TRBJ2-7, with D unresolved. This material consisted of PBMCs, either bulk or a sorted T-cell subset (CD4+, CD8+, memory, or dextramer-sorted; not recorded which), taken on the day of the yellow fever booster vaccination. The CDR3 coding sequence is TGCAGTGTAAACTCAGGACGGGTCTACGAGCAGTACTTC. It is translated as CSVNSGRVYEQYF.